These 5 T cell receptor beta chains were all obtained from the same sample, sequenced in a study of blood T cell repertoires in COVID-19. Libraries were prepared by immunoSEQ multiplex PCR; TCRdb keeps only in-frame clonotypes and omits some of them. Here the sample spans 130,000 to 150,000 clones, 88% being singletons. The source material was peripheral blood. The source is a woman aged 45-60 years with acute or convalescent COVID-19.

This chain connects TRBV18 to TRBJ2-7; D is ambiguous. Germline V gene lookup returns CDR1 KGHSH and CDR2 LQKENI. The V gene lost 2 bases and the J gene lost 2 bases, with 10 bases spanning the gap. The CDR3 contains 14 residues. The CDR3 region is CASSPESITYEQYF. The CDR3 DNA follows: TGTGCCAGCTCACCAGAGTCCATCACCTACGAGCAGTACTTC. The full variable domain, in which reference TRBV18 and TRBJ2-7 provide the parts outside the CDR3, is NAGVMQNPRHLVRRRGQEARLRCSPMKGHSHVYWYRQLPEEGLKFMVYLQKENIIDESGMPKERFSAEFPKEGPSILRIQQVVRGDSAAYFCASSPESITYEQYFGPGTRLTVT.

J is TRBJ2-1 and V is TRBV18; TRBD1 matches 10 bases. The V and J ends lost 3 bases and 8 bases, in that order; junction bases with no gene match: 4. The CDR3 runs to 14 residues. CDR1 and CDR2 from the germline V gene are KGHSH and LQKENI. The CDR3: CASSPPGTGDEQFF. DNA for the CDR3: TGTGCCAGCTCACCTCCCGGGACAGGGGATGAGCAGTTCTTC.

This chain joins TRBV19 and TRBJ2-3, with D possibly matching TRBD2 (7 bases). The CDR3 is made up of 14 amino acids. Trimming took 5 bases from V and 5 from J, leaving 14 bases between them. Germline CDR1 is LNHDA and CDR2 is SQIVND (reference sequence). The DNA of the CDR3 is TGTGCCAGTAGTTCTTCAGGGGAGGGAGATACGCAGTATTTT. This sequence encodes CASSSSGEGDTQYF.

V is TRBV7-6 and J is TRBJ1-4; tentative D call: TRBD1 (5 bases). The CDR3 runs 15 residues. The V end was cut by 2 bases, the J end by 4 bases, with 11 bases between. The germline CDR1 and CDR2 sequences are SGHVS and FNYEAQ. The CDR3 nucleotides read TGTGCCAGCAGCTTATGGGGGGGAGTTAATGAAAAACTGTTTTTT. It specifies CASSLWGGVNEKLFF.

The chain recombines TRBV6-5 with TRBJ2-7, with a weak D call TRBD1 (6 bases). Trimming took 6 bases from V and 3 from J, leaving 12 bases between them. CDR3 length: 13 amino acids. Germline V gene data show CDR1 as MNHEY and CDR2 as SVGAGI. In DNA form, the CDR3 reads TGTGCCAGCAGGAACAGGGTCCTCTACGAGCAGTACTTC. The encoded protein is CASRNRVLYEQYF.